These 32 T cell receptor beta chains came from one sample sequenced in a study of T cell responses to AZD1222 COVID-19 vaccine. The protocol was immunoSEQ multiplex PCR, while the TCRdb copy is restricted to in-frame clones and leaves out a portion. The data hold 90,000 to 110,000 clones, with about four fifths observed a single time. The sequenced sample was peripheral blood, obtained on day 0 of AZD1222 vaccination. Source of these receptors: an adult in good health.

This sequence joins TRBV19 and TRBJ2-1, with 9 nucleotides matching TRBD2. There are 16 residues in the CDR3. Germline CDR1 is LNHDA and CDR2 is SQIVND (reference sequence). With 4 bases clipped from V and 2 bases from J, the junction kept 6 bases outside the gene matches. This chain's CDR3 is CASSSGGAGTYNEQFF. Here the CDR3 DNA reads TGTGCCAGTAGTAGCGGGGGGGCCGGGACCTACAATGAGCAGTTCTTC.

This clone was seen only a few times. The rearrangement uses TRBV6-5 and TRBJ1-1, with D possibly being TRBD1 (6 bases). V gave up 6 bases and J gave up 3 bases, with 14 bases separating them. The germline V gene encodes CDR1 MNHEY and CDR2 SVGAGI. CDR3 size: 14 residues. CDR3 protein: CASSQQGLDTEAFF. The CDR3 bases are TGTGCCAGCAGCCAACAGGGTTTGGACACTGAAGCTTTCTTT.

The rearrangement uses TRBV18 and TRBJ1-4; D is perhaps TRBD1 (6 bases). The ends were cut back, 3 bases at V and 4 bases at J, with 9 bases in the middle. Germline V gene lookup returns CDR1 KGHSH and CDR2 LQKENI. The CDR3 contains 14 residues. CDR3 sequence (DNA): TGTGCCAGCTCACCCGGGGGGCTTAATGAAAAACTGTTTTTT. Protein sequence: CASSPGGLNEKLFF.

There are a few counts of this clone. Here the CDR3 DNA reads TGTGCCAGCAGCCAAGGGACCCATTCCTACAATGAGCAGTTCTTC. Translating it yields CASSQGTHSYNEQFF. The chain couples TRBV3-1 (or the pseudogene TRBV3-2) to TRBJ2-1; D is undetermined. From germline, CDR1 is LGHDT and CDR2 YNNKEL (reference sequence). V shed 1 base and J shed 1 base, with 8 bases lying between them. This CDR3 is 15 amino acids long.

J is TRBJ1-1 and V is TRBV6-5; D remains unclear. Germline CDR1 MNHEY, CDR2 SVGAGI. Deletions cut 6 bases from V and 10 bases from J, with 18 bases between. This CDR3 is built from 13 residues. DNA of the CDR3: TGTGCCAGCAGCTCATCACTCTCACCAAGAGCTTTCTTT. Protein: CASSSSLSPRAFF.

The genes are TRBV15 and TRBJ1-2; 9 nucleotides align to TRBD1. This CDR3 is built from 17 residues. Trimming at V came to 0 bases and at J to 4 bases, leaving 9 bases not matched to a gene. Looked up from germline, CDR1 is LNHNV and CDR2 is YYDKDF (reference sequence). CDR3 bases: TGTGCCACCAGCAGAGAGGACAGGGGATTTACCATCTATGGCTACACCTTC. It codes for CATSREDRGFTIYGYTF.

This chain joins TRBV6-5 and TRBJ2-7, with 8 bases aligning to TRBD1. The CDR3 consists of 15 residues. Germline CDR1 is MNHEY and CDR2 is SVGAGI. Germline trimming cut 1 base from V and 3 bases from J; bases unmatched to any gene: 5. The CDR3 protein is CASSYYGQGFYEQYF. In DNA form, the CDR3 reads TGTGCCAGCAGTTACTACGGACAGGGATTCTACGAGCAGTACTTC.

This chain connects TRBV19 to TRBJ1-4; TRBD1 matches at 7 bases. This CDR3 has 14 residues. Germline loops: CDR1 LNHDA, CDR2 SQIVND (reference sequence). V shed 9 bases, J shed 4 bases, and the junction held 8 bases outside the gene matches. CDR3 coding DNA: TGTGCCAGCCGCAAGGGGGCGATTAATGAAAAACTGTTTTTT. Translation gives CASRKGAINEKLFF.

The chain carries TRBV4-1 and TRBJ2-7; D remains ambiguous. Germline CDR1 is MGHRA and CDR2 is YSYEKL. Trimming removed 1 base at V and 4 bases at J, with 14 bases between. The CDR3 covers 15 residues. In DNA form, the CDR3 reads TGCGCCAGCAGCCAAGTGTGGGTCCCGTCTTACGAGCAGTACTTC. This encodes CASSQVWVPSYEQYF.

This clone has only one observation. V is TRBV7-2 and J is TRBJ1-4, with 9 positions matching TRBD1. The germline gives CDR1 SGHTA, CDR2 FQGNSA. This CDR3 is 16 amino acids long. The trim removed 6 bases at V and 7 bases at J, leaving 12 bases unmatched. The CDR3 DNA reads TGTGCCAGCAGTCTATACGGACAGGGGCTAGGTGAAAAACTGTTTTTT. Translated: CASSLYGQGLGEKLFF.

The CDR3 sequence: CASSFLATNEKLFF. In nucleotides, the CDR3 is TGTGCCAGCAGCTTTCTTGCAACTAATGAAAAACTGTTTTTT. V is TRBV11-2 and J is TRBJ1-4, with unresolved D. V was trimmed by 3 bases and J by 0 bases, leaving 5 bases between them. Germline CDR1 reads SGHAT; CDR2 reads FQNNGV. CDR3 length equals 14 residues.

The chain is built from TRBV3-1 (or the pseudogene TRBV3-2) and TRBJ1-2, with 8 bases fitting TRBD1. V shed 8 bases, J shed 6 bases, and the junction held 11 bases outside the gene matches. The CDR3 spans 14 residues. The germline CDR1 and CDR2 sequences are LGHDT and YNNKEL (reference sequence). The CDR3 nucleotides read TGTGCCAGCCAATTTTACGGGACAGGTGATGGCTACACCTTC. It specifies CASQFYGTGDGYTF.

This clone has a single count. J is TRBJ2-2 and V is TRBV7-2, with 7 positions matching TRBD1. V lost 6 bases and J lost 6; bases outside the gene matches: 4. Germline CDR1 reads SGHTA; CDR2 reads FQGNSA. This CDR3 comprises 13 residues. The CDR3: CASSSQGPGELFF. The CDR3 bases are TGTGCCAGCAGTTCACAGGGGCCCGGGGAGCTGTTTTTT.

The chain couples TRBV7-9 to TRBJ1-2; D might be TRBD1 (5 bases). Trimming took off 2 bases at V and 8 bases at J, with 9 bases between the two ends. Germline CDR1 is SEHNR and CDR2 is FQNEAQ (reference sequence). The CDR3 is 12 amino acids. For the CDR3, the DNA is TGTGCCAGCAGCTTAATGGGGGTCGGCTACACCTTC. Translation gives CASSLMGVGYTF.

The CDR3 reads CASSIVGGGETQYF. CDR3 coding DNA: TGTGCCAGTAGTATTGTGGGGGGCGGAGAGACCCAGTACTTC. The chain couples TRBV19 to TRBJ2-5, with D perhaps TRBD1 or TRBD2 (6 bases each). Trimming pared 3 bases from V and 4 bases from J, leaving 12 bases between. The CDR3 is 14 residues long. Germline V gives CDR1 LNHDA, CDR2 SQIVND (reference sequence).

The CDR3 DNA sequence: TGTGCCAGCAGCCGACCAAACCCTAATGAAAAACTGTTTTTT. Its protein product is CASSRPNPNEKLFF. J is TRBJ1-4 and V is TRBV6-5; D is uncertain. This CDR3 is built from 14 residues. The V end lost 6 bases, the J end lost 3 bases, and 11 bases lay between the germline ends. The germline V gene has CDR1 MNHEY and CDR2 SVGAGI.

V usage is TRBV30 and J usage is TRBJ1-2; tentative D call: TRBD1 (6 bases). CDR1 is GTSNPN, CDR2 SVGIG, per germline (reference sequence). V was trimmed by 2 bases and J by 8 bases, leaving 27 bases between them. The CDR3 spans 17 residues. CDR3 amino acids: CAWSNTRSRGRMGGYTF. For the CDR3, the DNA is TGTGCCTGGAGTAACACGCGATCCAGGGGACGTATGGGGGGCTACACCTTC.

This chain connects TRBV10-3 to TRBJ1-4; TRBD1 might be the D (6 bases). This CDR3 comprises 14 residues. Trimming cost V 2 bases and J 8 bases, with 12 bases left between them. Germline V CDR1 and CDR2: ENHRY, SYGVKD. The CDR3 spells CAISENPGAEKLFF. The CDR3 DNA reads as TGTGCCATCAGTGAGAATCCAGGGGCCGAAAAACTGTTTTTT.

The chain uses TRBV5-6 and TRBJ1-2; tentatively, D is TRBD1 (5 bases). V lost 0 bases, J lost 8 bases, and 11 bases lay in between. From germline, CDR1 is SGHDT and CDR2 YYEEEE. This CDR3 has 13 residues. For the CDR3, the DNA is TGTGCCAGCAGCTTGGCTGCAGGGCACGGCTACACCTTC. Protein product: CASSLAAGHGYTF.

The gene calls are TRBV19 and TRBJ1-2; D not certain. V was pared by 4 bases and J by 1 base, with 4 bases between. The germline CDR1 and CDR2 sequences are LNHDA and SQIVND (reference sequence). The CDR3 runs 12 residues. The CDR3 DNA sequence: TGTGCCAGTAGTACACTTAACTATGGCTACACCTTC. Translating it yields CASSTLNYGYTF. The full variable domain, rest sourced from reference TRBV19 and TRBJ1-2, is DGGITQSPKYLFRKEGQNVTLSCEQNLNHDAMYWYRQDPGQGLRLIYYSQIVNDFQKGDIAEGYSVSREKKESFPLTVTSAQKNPTAFYLCASSTLNYGYTFGSGTRLTVV.

The chain recombines TRBV25-1 with TRBJ2-3; TRBD1 aligns across 10 bases. V gave up 7 bases and J gave up 0 bases; unmatched junction bases: 7. This CDR3 is built from 16 residues. Germline V gene sequence: CDR1 MGHDK, CDR2 SYGVNS. The CDR3 nucleotides are TGTGCCAGCATCCAGGGGACAGGGGAGAGCACAGATACGCAGTATTTT. Its protein product is CASIQGTGESTDTQYF.

The V and J genes are TRBV30 and TRBJ1-5; weak D call: TRBD1 (5 bases). V was trimmed by 2 bases and J by 4 bases, leaving 12 bases between them. The CDR3 runs 14 residues. Germline V gives CDR1 GTSNPN, CDR2 SVGIG (reference sequence). The CDR3 DNA sequence: TGTGCCTGGAGTTCCGGGACCTGGAATCAGCCCCAGCATTTT. Encoded protein: CAWSSGTWNQPQHF.

The chain is built from TRBV7-2 and TRBJ2-1; 10 nucleotides line up with TRBD2. The CDR3 length is 15 residues. The V gene end was trimmed by 3 bases and the J gene end by 8 bases; junction bases not matched to a gene: 7. Germline V gene sequence: CDR1 SGHTA, CDR2 FQGNSA. The CDR3 sequence: CASSLSGGAFDEQFF. The CDR3 DNA sequence: TGTGCCAGCAGCTTGAGCGGGGGGGCCTTCGATGAGCAGTTCTTC.

The V gene is TRBV4-1, the J gene TRBJ1-4; D perhaps matches TRBD1 (5 bases). The germline CDR1 and CDR2 sequences are MGHRA and YSYEKL. The CDR3 has 15 residues. The germline V and J ends were trimmed by 4 bases and 0 bases, with 9 bases remaining between them. The CDR3 region has the DNA TGCGCCAGCAGCCTTCTGACAGCAACTAATGAAAAACTGTTTTTT. This codes for CASSLLTATNEKLFF.

This clone appeared a single time. J is TRBJ1-6 and V is TRBV30; D perhaps matches TRBD1 (5 bases). The CDR3 has 15 amino acids. V lost 2 bases, J lost 0 bases, and 8 bases lay in between. Germline CDR1 reads GTSNPN; CDR2 reads SVGIG (reference sequence). CDR3 bases: TGTGCCTGGAGTTGGGGGAGCTCCTATAATTCACCCCTCCACTTT. This gives the protein CAWSWGSSYNSPLHF. The whole variable domain, filled in from reference TRBV30 and TRBJ1-6, reads SQTIHQWPATLVQPVGSPLSLECTVEGTSNPNLYWYRQAAGRGLQLLFYSVGIGQISSEVPQNLSASRPQDRQFILSSKKLLLSDSGFYLCAWSWGSSYNSPLHFGNGTRLTVT.

This chain joins TRBV4-2 and TRBJ2-3; TRBD2 agrees at 13 bases. This CDR3 spans 20 amino acids. Germline-derived CDR1 and CDR2 are LGHNA and YNFKEQ. Trimming took 0 bases from V and 8 from J; bases not matched to a gene: 17. CDR3 residues: CASSQDFLLAGGLSEGTQYF. DNA of the CDR3: TGTGCCAGCAGCCAAGATTTCCTACTAGCGGGGGGGCTGTCCGAGGGTACGCAGTATTTT.

The V and J genes are TRBV3-1 (or the pseudogene TRBV3-2) and TRBJ1-5, with 8 bases fitting TRBD1. Germline V gene data show CDR1 as LGHDT and CDR2 as YNNKEL (reference sequence). The CDR3 runs 14 residues. With V trimmed by 1 base and J by 6 bases, 2 bases remained unmatched. The CDR3 sequence: CASSQGTGGQPQHF. DNA of the CDR3: TGTGCCAGCAGCCAAGGAACAGGGGGTCAGCCCCAGCATTTT.

V and J are TRBV20-1 and TRBJ2-5; the D gene is possibly TRBD2 (7 bases). Germline loops: CDR1 DFQATT, CDR2 SNEGSKA (reference sequence). V shed 3 bases and J shed 5 bases, with 22 bases lying between them. CDR3 size: 16 residues. In DNA form, the CDR3 reads TGCAGTGCTAGTGGGGTCGAGGGGGGGAGTGGTGAGACCCAGTACTTC. Protein product: CSASGVEGGSGETQYF.

V gene TRBV27 combines with J gene TRBJ1-2; the D is unclear. CDR3 length: 15 amino acids. Looked up from germline, CDR1 is MNHEY and CDR2 is SMNVEV (reference sequence). Trimming took off 6 bases at V and 4 bases at J, with 18 bases between the two ends. The chain's CDR3 is CASSPGEGRVYGYTF. The CDR3 nucleotides are TGTGCCAGCAGCCCCGGGGAGGGTCGGGTCTATGGCTACACCTTC.

The V and J genes are TRBV7-9 and TRBJ1-2; no clear D. The CDR3 extends over 16 amino acids. Trimming pared 0 bases from V and 2 bases from J, leaving 13 bases between. The germline V gene encodes CDR1 SEHNR and CDR2 FQNEAQ (reference sequence). DNA of the CDR3: TGTGCCAGCAGCTTAGCTGGAAAGCAAGACAACTATGGCTACACCTTC. Protein sequence: CASSLAGKQDNYGYTF. Using reference TRBV7-9 and TRBJ1-2 for the parts outside the CDR3, the full variable domain is DTGVSQNPRHKITKRGQNVTFRCDPISEHNRLYWYRQTLGQGPEFLTYFQNEAQLEKSRLLSDRFSAERPKGSFSTLEIQRTEQGDSAMYLCASSLAGKQDNYGYTFGSGTRLTVV.

The J gene is TRBJ2-3, the V gene TRBV4-3; 10 bases align to TRBD2. CDR3 length equals 19 residues. The V segment lost 0 bases and the J segment 2 bases; nucleotides outside the gene matches: 11. CDR1 LGHNA and CDR2 YSLEER come from the germline V gene. This chain's CDR3 is CASSQEASGGNYLTDTQYF. CDR3 nucleotides: TGCGCCAGCAGCCAAGAGGCTAGCGGGGGAAACTACCTCACAGATACGCAGTATTTT.

This rearrangement joins TRBV5-1 to TRBJ2-1; D is ambiguous. CDR1 and CDR2 from the germline V gene are SGHRS and YFSETQ. Trimming shortened V by 0 bases and J by 3 bases, and 10 bases separated the two germline ends. This CDR3 is built from 15 residues. CDR3 in amino acids: CASSLESVIYNEQFF. The CDR3 nucleotides read TGCGCCAGCAGCTTGGAGTCAGTCATCTACAATGAGCAGTTCTTC.